These 21 T cell receptor beta chains originate from one sample sequenced in a study of blood T cells in healthy people across ages. For the second PCR, which ran for roughly 6 to 12 cycles, a sample-barcoded 5' primer and a J-beta primer mix were used. In TCRdb, the 5' RACE reads were re-called with MiXCR into one record per CDR3 protein. The repertoire holds 950,000 to 1,200,000 distinct CDR3 sequences, around two fifths seen once, with around 13% in the top ten. Sample: blood. All receptors come from a man aged 18 to 35 in good health.

There are many counts of this clonotype. V is TRBV14 and J is TRBJ2-3; D remains unclear. The CDR3 contains 14 residues. Germline CDR1 and CDR2: SGHDN and FVKESK. Deletions cut 1 base from V and 5 bases from J, with 10 bases between. The chain's CDR3 is CASSQVFSGDTQYF. The CDR3 DNA reads TGTGCCAGCAGCCAAGTGTTCTCCGGAGATACGCAGTATTTT.

This chain connects TRBV13 to TRBJ1-6; D gene uncertain. The CDR3 loop spans 17 amino acids. V shed 1 base and J shed 3 bases, with 13 bases lying between them. Germline V CDR1 and CDR2: PRHDT, FYEKMQ (reference sequence). In nucleotides, the CDR3 is TGTGCCAGCAGCTTAGTAGGTTCGAACAGCTATAATTCACCCCTCCACTTT. Translation gives CASSLVGSNSYNSPLHF.

The rearrangement links TRBV12-3 or TRBV12-4 to TRBJ1-6, with TRBD1 matching 8 bases. The trim removed 2 bases at V and 9 bases at J, leaving 3 bases unmatched. This CDR3 comprises 14 residues. The CDR3 spells CASSLQGQGSPLHF. The CDR3 DNA reads as TGTGCCAGCAGTTTACAAGGACAGGGTTCACCCCTCCACTTT.

The chain joins TRBV20-1 to TRBJ1-1; D may be TRBD1 (5 bases). CDR1 and CDR2 from the germline V gene are DFQATT and SNEGSKA (reference sequence). Trimming left V 2 bases short and J 5 bases short, with 15 bases between. The CDR3 consists of 14 residues. CDR3: CSARKGLRGTEAFF. In nucleotides, the CDR3 is TGCAGTGCTAGAAAGGGGCTACGCGGAACTGAAGCTTTCTTT.

The chain uses TRBV5-4 and TRBJ2-5, with 10 bases matching TRBD2. CDR1 and CDR2 (germline): SGHNT, YYREEE (reference sequence). After removal of 0 bases from V and 2 bases from J, the junction contained 4 bases not matched to a gene. The CDR3 totals 16 residues. The CDR3 here is CASSLAPSGGQETQYF. The CDR3, as DNA: TGTGCCAGCAGCTTGGCCCCTAGCGGGGGACAAGAGACCCAGTACTTC.

CDR3 sequence (DNA): TGTGCCAGCAGTAGGGGGGGCCTAGGAAAACTGTTTTTT. Its translation: CASSRGGLGKLFF. This chain connects TRBV6-5 to TRBJ1-4, with D possibly being TRBD1 (6 bases). The CDR3 is 13 residues long. From germline, CDR1 is MNHEY and CDR2 SVGAGI. V was trimmed by 5 bases and J by 10 bases, leaving 14 bases between them.

This clonotype was observed at least ten times. The genes are TRBV20-1 and TRBJ1-2, with D possibly TRBD1 on 6 matching bases. CDR3 size: 12 residues. The V gene's germline CDR1 is DFQATT and CDR2 SNEGSKA (reference sequence). V was trimmed by 5 bases and J by 6 bases, leaving 13 bases between them. The CDR3 region has the DNA TGCAGTGCTGCTACAGGGCAGGATGGCTACACCTTC. Translated: CSAATGQDGYTF.

This clonotype was seen only a few times. The V call is TRBV7-9, the J call TRBJ2-4, with 8 bases matching TRBD2. The CDR3 spans 17 residues. Germline V gene lookup returns CDR1 SEHNR and CDR2 FQNEAQ (reference sequence). V shed 4 bases, J shed 0 bases, and the junction held 8 bases outside the gene matches. The CDR3 reads CASSSTGLAVAKNIQYF. Written as DNA, the CDR3 is TGTGCCAGCAGCTCGACAGGACTAGCTGTAGCCAAAAACATTCAGTACTTC.

Turning to this clonotype: A read error is possible here, since a much larger clone lies one base away. CDR3 protein: CATSRDMERPDTQYF. The CDR3 DNA is TGTGCCACCAGCAGAGATATGGAGAGACCAGATACGCAGTATTTT. This sequence joins TRBV15 and TRBJ2-3, with D uncertain. The V and J ends lost 0 bases and 4 bases respectively, with 11 bases between them. The V gene's germline CDR1 is LNHNV and CDR2 YYDKDF (reference sequence). CDR3 length equals 15 residues.

This chain links TRBV6-6 with TRBJ1-5, with 8 nucleotides matching TRBD1. CDR1 and CDR2 from the germline V gene are MNHNY and SVGAGI (reference sequence). The J segment lost 2 bases and the V segment lost 4 bases, leaving 7 bases of the junction unmatched. The CDR3 is 16 amino acids. The CDR3 DNA reads as TGTGCCAGCAGTTCAACAACAGGGGGAGGCAATCAGCCCCAGCATTTT. This encodes CASSSTTGGGNQPQHF.

The CDR3 nucleotides read TGTGCCAGCAGCTCGGACAGGGTGGATGAGCAGTTCTTC. Protein: CASSSDRVDEQFF. The chain couples TRBV7-8 to TRBJ2-1; TRBD1 matches 8 bases. J lost 8 bases, V lost 4 bases, and 4 bases had no gene match. CDR1 and CDR2 (germline): SGHVS, FQNEAQ. The CDR3 has 13 residues.

This clonotype was picked up a small number of times. The chain carries TRBV4-2 and TRBJ2-1; maybe TRBD1 (5 bases). The ends were cut back, 0 bases at V and 4 bases at J, with 22 bases in the middle. Per germline, CDR1 LGHNA and CDR2 YNFKEQ. This CDR3 contains 19 residues. CDR3 in DNA: TGTGCCAGCAGCCAAGAAACGCGCCCCGCCAGCAGGGTTTACAATGAGCAGTTCTTC. It yields the protein CASSQETRPASRVYNEQFF.

J is TRBJ2-3 and V is TRBV10-3; maybe TRBD2 (6 bases). Germline CDR1 is ENHRY and CDR2 is SYGVKD. V lost 2 bases and J 0 bases, leaving 12 bases between the germline ends. The CDR3 length is 16 residues. CDR3 sequence reads: CAISEASGSSTDTQYF. CDR3 DNA sequence: TGTGCCATCAGTGAGGCCAGCGGGTCTAGCACAGATACGCAGTATTTT.

The chain employs TRBV20-1 and TRBJ2-4; D is uncertain. This CDR3 contains 12 residues. V was shortened by 0 bases and J by 9 bases, with 9 bases between the two germline ends. The germline gives CDR1 DFQATT, CDR2 SNEGSKA (reference sequence). CDR3: CSARDIVGIQYF. The CDR3 DNA reads as TGCAGTGCTAGAGATATAGTCGGCATTCAGTACTTC.

This clonotype turned up a few times. This chain joins TRBV4-3 and TRBJ2-3; TRBD2 might be the D (5 bases). CDR1 LGHNA and CDR2 YSLEER come from the germline V gene. The CDR3 length is 15 residues. V shed 4 bases and J shed 6 bases, with 17 bases lying between them. CDR3 DNA: TGCGCCAGCAGCCGTGACACGGGGAGCAGTGATACGCAGTATTTT. Translating gives CASSRDTGSSDTQYF.

The gene calls are TRBV7-9 and TRBJ2-5; TRBD2 might be the D (6 bases). Germline V gives CDR1 SEHNR, CDR2 FQNEAQ (reference sequence). Trimming shortened V by 6 bases and J by 4 bases, and 15 bases separated the two germline ends. The CDR3 runs 14 residues. This chain's CDR3 is CASRVGTRPETQYF. The CDR3 DNA is TGTGCCAGCAGGGTCGGGACTCGCCCAGAGACCCAGTACTTC.

This clonotype was seen more than once but under ten times. One base away lies a much larger clone, so this may be a sequencing read error. The chain recombines TRBV20-1 with TRBJ2-3, with D perhaps matching TRBD2 (5 bases). V was trimmed by 0 bases and J by 6 bases, leaving 16 bases between them. The germline CDR1 and CDR2 sequences are DFQATT and SNEGSKA (reference sequence). The CDR3 has 15 residues. CDR3 sequence: CSARDDRGYGDTQYF. The CDR3 coding sequence is TGCAGTGCTAGAGATGATCGGGGATATGGGGATACGCAGTATTTT.

This clonotype was seen a handful of times. The gene calls are TRBV7-2 and TRBJ1-6, with a tentative D call TRBD1 (6 bases). The CDR3 loop spans 15 amino acids. The germline V and J ends were trimmed by 4 bases and 8 bases, with 15 bases remaining between them. Germline assignment: CDR1 SGHTA and CDR2 FQGNSA. In DNA form, the CDR3 reads TGTGCCAGCAGCTCCCCGGACAGCGTTCATTCACCCCTCCACTTT. It is translated as CASSSPDSVHSPLHF.

The chain couples TRBV4-2 to TRBJ2-5; 7 nucleotides agree with TRBD2. The CDR3 extends over 16 amino acids. J lost 11 bases, V lost 1 base, and 16 bases had no gene match. Germline assignment: CDR1 LGHNA and CDR2 YNFKEQ. The CDR3 nucleotides read TGTGCCAGCAGCCAAGTCGAACGGGGGGTGGCAAATGAGCAGTACTTC. Its translation is CASSQVERGVANEQYF.

There are many counts of this clonotype. This chain connects TRBV7-9 to TRBJ2-7; 7 bases align to TRBD1. Germline CDR1 reads SEHNR; CDR2 reads FQNEAQ (reference sequence). Losses at the gene ends were 5 bases for V and 1 base for J; bases not matched to a gene: 5. The CDR3 loop spans 14 amino acids. This CDR3 reads CASSPRQGSYEQYF. CDR3 nucleotides: TGTGCCAGCAGCCCCCGACAGGGTTCCTACGAGCAGTACTTC.

The chain recombines TRBV7-3 with TRBJ2-2; 12 nucleotides match TRBD1. Germline CDR1 and CDR2: SGHTA and FQGTGA. The CDR3 contains 15 residues. V lost 2 bases and J lost 8; bases outside the gene matches: 3. The CDR3, as DNA: TGTGCCAGCAGCTTACGGGACAGGGGGCCTGGGGAGCTGTTTTTT. This gives the protein CASSLRDRGPGELFF.